This passage covers 20 T cell receptor beta chains from one sample sequenced in a study of T cell responses to AZD1222 COVID-19 vaccine. TCRdb's copy holds only in-frame clones and misses some; the assay was immunoSEQ multiplex PCR. The sample has 75,000 to 95,000 clones, more than 70% seen once. This sample comprised peripheral blood, obtained 28 days after the second dose of the MenACWY control vaccine. Receptors were obtained from an adult who received the MenACWY meningococcal vaccine as a control.

The rearrangement uses TRBV19 and TRBJ2-3, with 7 bases fitting TRBD1. CDR3 length: 15 amino acids. After removal of 1 base from V and 2 bases from J, the junction contained 3 bases not matched to a gene. CDR1 LNHDA and CDR2 SQIVND come from the germline V gene (reference sequence). CDR3 coding DNA: TGTGCCAGTAGTATAGCGGGACAGACCACAGATACGCAGTATTTT. Protein product: CASSIAGQTTDTQYF.

This clone occurred once. The rearrangement uses TRBV20-1 and TRBJ1-3, with D possibly matching TRBD1 (6 bases). Germline assignment: CDR1 DFQATT and CDR2 SNEGSKA (reference sequence). This CDR3 is built from 14 residues. V was shortened by 3 bases and J by 2 bases, with 11 bases between the two germline ends. CDR3 protein: CSASLAGAGNTIYF. The CDR3 nucleotides read TGCAGTGCTAGTCTGGCAGGGGCTGGAAACACCATATATTTT.

This chain joins TRBV30 and TRBJ2-5; 7 bases are a match to TRBD1. After removal of 2 bases from V and 2 bases from J, the junction contained 2 bases not matched to a gene. The length of the CDR3 is 13 residues. CDR1 is GTSNPN and CDR2 is SVGIG in the germline V gene (reference sequence). The CDR3 loop is CAWSPGQQETQYF. The CDR3, as DNA: TGTGCCTGGAGTCCGGGACAGCAAGAGACCCAGTACTTC.

The chain links TRBV9 to TRBJ2-1; D is undetermined. There are 14 residues in the CDR3. CDR1 is SGDLS and CDR2 is YYNGEE in the germline V gene. V shed 4 bases and J shed 1 base, with 9 bases lying between them. CDR3 protein: CASSFVGSYNEQFF. CDR3 DNA: TGTGCCAGCAGCTTTGTCGGGTCCTACAATGAGCAGTTCTTC.

The V call is TRBV19, the J call TRBJ1-2; 9 nucleotides agree with TRBD1. Germline V gives CDR1 LNHDA, CDR2 SQIVND (reference sequence). Germline trimming cut 7 bases from V and 3 bases from J; bases unmatched to any gene: 6. CDR3 length: 14 residues. Written as DNA, the CDR3 is TGTGCCAGTACCGACCGGGACAGGGACTATGGCTACACCTTC. Protein sequence: CASTDRDRDYGYTF.

The chain is built from TRBV7-2 and TRBJ1-5; D gene unclear. V was cut by 3 bases and J by 1 base, with 10 bases left in between. The CDR3 has 15 amino acids. The germline V gene has CDR1 SGHTA and CDR2 FQGNSA. CDR3 protein: CASSFSVGSNQPQHF. CDR3 nucleotides: TGTGCCAGCAGCTTTTCCGTAGGGAGCAATCAGCCCCAGCATTTT.

This chain links TRBV7-3 with TRBJ2-2; no clear D gene. This CDR3 comprises 14 residues. V shed 6 bases and J shed 7 bases, with 15 bases lying between them. Germline V gene data show CDR1 as SGHTA and CDR2 as FQGTGA. CDR3 residues: CASRWKGGDGELFF. As DNA, the CDR3 is TGTGCCAGCAGGTGGAAGGGTGGCGACGGGGAGCTGTTTTTT. Combining the CDR3 with reference TRBV7-3 and TRBJ2-2 gives the whole variable domain GAGVSQTPSNKVTEKGKYVELRCDPISGHTALYWYRQSLGQGPEFLIYFQGTGAADDSGLPNDRFFAVRPEGSVSTLKIQRTERGDSAVYLCASRWKGGDGELFFGEGSRLTVL.

To note about this clone: At one of its ends the junction is not consistent with the germline gene, which may arise from a read error. The chain employs TRBV28 and TRBJ1-5, with D possibly matching TRBD1 (5 bases). The CDR3 extends over 14 amino acids. The germline V gene encodes CDR1 MDHEN and CDR2 SYDVKM. CDR3 sequence reads: CVSRTRQNNQPQHF. The CDR3 DNA is TGTGTCAGCAGAACGCGACAGAACAATCAGCCCCAGCATTTT.

This chain uses TRBV5-1 with TRBJ2-3; D is ambiguous. The CDR3 contains 14 residues. CDR1 is SGHRS, CDR2 YFSETQ, per germline. Trimming took 1 base from V and 2 from J, leaving 8 bases between them. The chain's CDR3 is CASSLLQTTDTQYF. The CDR3, as DNA: TGCGCCAGCAGCTTGCTGCAGACCACAGATACGCAGTATTTT.

This chain connects TRBV7-3 to TRBJ1-1; D call uncertain. The CDR3 totals 15 residues. Germline CDR1 is SGHTA and CDR2 is FQGTGA. V lost 0 bases and J 3 bases, leaving 11 bases between the germline ends. For the CDR3, the DNA is TGTGCCAGCAGCTTAACGTCGGGTGGGGACACTGAAGCTTTCTTT. This sequence encodes CASSLTSGGDTEAFF.

This clone was found many times. Within the sample, other DNA sequences also encode this same CDR3. The gene calls are TRBV6-4 and TRBJ2-1; 11 bases map to TRBD2. Unmatched junction bases numbered 2, after V lost 0 bases and J lost 7 bases. This CDR3 region has 15 residues. CDR1 and CDR2 (germline): MRHNA, SNTAGT. The CDR3 protein is CASSDSSGGANEQFF. CDR3 in DNA: TGTGCCAGCAGTGACTCTAGCGGGGGGGCAAATGAGCAGTTCTTC.

The chain joins TRBV18 to TRBJ1-4, with D perhaps matching TRBD1 (5 bases). Per the germline V gene, CDR1 is KGHSH and CDR2 is LQKENI. CDR3 length equals 15 residues. V was pared by 6 bases and J by 8 bases, with 19 bases between. CDR3 sequence reads: CASSSYAGTSEKLFF. CDR3 DNA: TGTGCCAGCTCGTCTTACGCCGGGACGTCCGAAAAACTGTTTTTT.

The chain is built from TRBV18 and TRBJ1-3; D is unresolved. The V gene's germline CDR1 is KGHSH and CDR2 LQKENI. Trimming stripped 1 base from V and 1 base from J, with 5 bases between. The CDR3 has 14 amino acids. The CDR3 DNA reads TGTGCCAGCTCACCACAGGTATCTGGAAACACCATATATTTT. Protein: CASSPQVSGNTIYF.

A single count supports this clone. The CDR3 is CASSQELGQPQHF. CDR3 in DNA: TGCGCCAGCAGCCAAGAGCTAGGACAGCCCCAGCATTTT. The chain couples TRBV4-3 to TRBJ1-5; D is uncertain. Germline CDR1 is LGHNA and CDR2 is YSLEER. The ends were cut back, 0 bases at V and 7 bases at J, with 7 bases in the middle. The CDR3 runs to 13 residues.

The J gene is TRBJ2-7, the V gene TRBV7-2, with 9 bases that match TRBD2. Germline V gene data show CDR1 as SGHTA and CDR2 as FQGNSA. The CDR3 loop spans 16 amino acids. Trimming removed 3 bases from V and 1 base from J; junction bases left unmatched: 7. CDR3 residues: CASSFASGVISYEQYF. CDR3 DNA: TGTGCCAGCAGCTTCGCTAGCGGGGTCATATCCTACGAGCAGTACTTC.

This clone was detected once. The CDR3: CASHRWGGYSPLHF. The CDR3 bases are TGTGCCAGCCACCGGTGGGGCGGGTATTCACCCCTCCACTTT. The chain joins TRBV19 to TRBJ1-6; tentative D call: TRBD1 (5 bases). The CDR3 is 14 residues long. Trimming left V 9 bases short and J 8 bases short, with 17 bases between. Germline CDR1 LNHDA, CDR2 SQIVND (reference sequence).

The chain uses TRBV29-1 and TRBJ2-5; possibly TRBD1 for D (6 bases). The length of the CDR3 is 15 residues. Trimming left V 4 bases short and J 5 bases short, with 20 bases between. The germline gives CDR1 SQVTM, CDR2 ANQGSEA. CDR3 region: CSVAFLGQKQETQYF. The CDR3, as DNA: TGCAGCGTTGCTTTCTTAGGACAGAAGCAGGAGACCCAGTACTTC.

By share, this clone ranks as large. J is TRBJ2-2 and V is TRBV5-1, with TRBD2 matching over 7 bases. With 2 bases clipped from V and 1 base from J, the junction kept 2 bases outside the gene matches. The CDR3 consists of 15 residues. The germline V gene has CDR1 SGHRS and CDR2 YFSETQ. CDR3: CASSFGRGNTGELFF. The CDR3 DNA reads as TGCGCCAGCAGCTTTGGGAGGGGGAACACCGGGGAGCTGTTTTTT. The full variable domain, rest sourced from reference TRBV5-1 and TRBJ2-2, is KAGVTQTPRYLIKTRGQQVTLSCSPISGHRSVSWYQQTPGQGLQFLFEYFSETQRNKGNFPGRFSGRQFSNSRSEMNVSTLELGDSALYLCASSFGRGNTGELFFGEGSRLTVL.

The chain combines TRBV7-2 with TRBJ1-6, with D unresolved. Germline assignment: CDR1 SGHTA and CDR2 FQGNSA. Trimming shortened V by 4 bases and J by 10 bases, and 8 bases separated the two germline ends. This CDR3 has 12 amino acids. The CDR3 loop reads CASSSERSPLHF. The CDR3, as DNA: TGTGCCAGCAGCTCCGAGAGATCACCCCTCCACTTT.

This chain uses TRBV6-5 with TRBJ1-2, with D hard to call. There are 13 residues in the CDR3. Germline V gives CDR1 MNHEY, CDR2 SVGAGI. Deletions cut 6 bases from V and 1 base from J, with 9 bases between. CDR3 DNA: TGTGCCAGCAGGCCACCAATTAACTATGGCTACACCTTC. Residues: CASRPPINYGYTF.